Listed below are T cell receptor beta chains from one sample, sequenced in a study of T-cell reconstitution after alpha-beta-depleted transplantation in children. Each CDR3 protein is one row after TCRdb ran MiXCR on the PCR reads. Here the sample spans around 25,000 distinct CDR3 sequences, 15% to 20% being singletons. The sequences come from PBMCs, mostly from graft donor cells, collected 60 days after TCRalphabeta/CD19-depleted stem cell transplant. The receptors originated from a male patient under 10 years old who had a stem cell transplant for acute lymphoblastic leukemia, so the T cells may come from the graft donor. CDR3s include the opening cysteine and the closing phenylalanine or tryptophan. D genes are given only for firm matches. Some rows have no size entry. The others give once, few or many, or a class for an expanded clone.

J,V,D,size,DNA,CDR3
TRBJ2-5,TRBV2,TRBD2,few,TGTGCCAGCAATCCGGGGGGGCCGGGGGAGACCCAGTACTTC,CASNPGGPGETQYF
TRBJ1-2,TRBV28,NA,few,TGTGCCAGCAGGCCACATAATCGGAGAGGGCGCTATGGCTACACCTTC,CASRPHNRRGRYGYTF
TRBJ1-1,TRBV20-1,NA,few,TGCAGTGCTCCGAAAAACTCGGACACTGAAGCTTTCTTT,CSAPKNSDTEAFF
TRBJ1-5,TRBV28,NA,many,TGTGCCATAAGAAGACGCCGGGGCAATCAGCCCCAGCATTTT,CAIRRRRGNQPQHF
TRBJ2-3,TRBV12-3/TRBV12-4,TRBD2,few,TGTGCCAGCAGTTTCCTGGCGGGGGACACAGATACGCAGTATTTT,CASSFLAGDTDTQYF
TRBJ2-1,TRBV6-4,NA,few,TGTGCCAGCAGTGCGGAGAGCTCCTACAATGAGCAGTTCTTC,CASSAESSYNEQFF
TRBJ2-4,TRBV6-5,TRBD1,many,TGTGCCAGCAGGGGACAGTCCAGCATTCAGTACTTC,CASRGQSSIQYF
TRBJ2-7,TRBV7-2,TRBD2,NA,TGTGCCAGCAGCTTCACCGGGACTAAATACGAGCAGTACTTC,CASSFTGTKYEQYF
TRBJ2-3,TRBV7-2,NA,NA,TGTGCCAGCAGCGCCACCAGGTCTTCCCCTCATAGGCCGTATTTT,CASSATRSSPHRPYF
TRBJ2-1,TRBV20-1,NA,NA,TGCAGTGCTAGAGTTAAATCGACAGCCAGGACCTACAATGAGCAGTTCTTC,CSARVKSTARTYNEQFF
TRBJ1-2,TRBV29-1,NA,many,TGCAGCGTTGTGTCAAGGGGCGGCTATGGCTACACCTTC,CSVVSRGGYGYTF
TRBJ1-2,TRBV28,TRBD1,many,TGTGCCAGCAGTCCCAGGGGGCGTTTAGGCCACTACACCTTC,CASSPRGRLGHYTF